Listed below are T cell receptor beta chains from one sample, sequenced in a study of T cell changes during pregnancy in multiple sclerosis. Using immunoSEQ multiplex PCR, the repertoire was profiled, and TCRdb retains in-frame clones only, with some absent. The table records approximately 89,000 clones, 90% to 95% of them present only once. The starting material was peripheral blood, obtained after pregnancy. The receptors were sampled from a female donor in good health, enrolled as a control in a pregnancy study. Each CDR3 is given with its conserved first and last residue. The D gene is left open where the match is weak.

cdr3_nt cdr3_aa d_call j_call v_call
TGTGCCAGCAAGGACACTTTCAAAAACATTCAGTACTTC CASKDTFKNIQYF . TRBJ2-4 TRBV27
TGCGCCAGCAGCCAAGGAGTCTCGGGACTAGCGGGAGACGAGCAGTACTTC CASSQGVSGLAGDEQYF TRBD2 TRBJ2-7 TRBV4-1
TGCGCCAGCAGCCAAGCCCCCCGACTAGCGGGAAAAGAGACCCAGTACTTC CASSQAPRLAGKETQYF TRBD2 TRBJ2-5 TRBV4-1
TGCGCCAGCAGCTTGTTGGCTAGCGGGAGTAATGAGCAGTTCTTC CASSLLASGSNEQFF TRBD2 TRBJ2-1 TRBV5-1
TGTGCCAGCAGCTTAGGGGCTGGGGGGGGGTCCTACAATGAGCAGTTCTTC CASSLGAGGGSYNEQFF TRBD2 TRBJ2-1 TRBV5-6
TGTGCCAGCAGCACCCGACAGGGAGAGACCCAGTACTTC CASSTRQGETQYF TRBD1 TRBJ2-5 TRBV5-4
TGTGCCAGCAGTCTCTTGAGCTCCTACAATGAGCAGTTCTTC CASSLLSSYNEQFF . TRBJ2-1 TRBV11-2
TGCGCCAGCAGCTTTGCCGGGGGGCAAGAGACCCAGTACTTC CASSFAGGQETQYF TRBD2 TRBJ2-5 TRBV5-1
TGTGCCAGCAGCTTAGGCCCCAGGGATTTGAACACTGAAGCTTTCTTT CASSLGPRDLNTEAFF . TRBJ1-1 TRBV7-2
TGTGCCAGCACGGGGGAGTACCCCTACGAGCAGTACTTC CASTGEYPYEQYF . TRBJ2-7 TRBV2
TGCAGCGTGGAGAAGGGAGGGCAGAACGAGCAGTACTTC CSVEKGGQNEQYF TRBD2 TRBJ2-7 TRBV29-1
TGTGCCAGCAGCCGATTACTAGCGGGAGTTGGAGATACGCAGTATTTT CASSRLLAGVGDTQYF TRBD2 TRBJ2-3 TRBV14
TGTGCCATCAACCCTAGCGGGAGGTTGACAGATACGCAGTATTTT CAINPSGRLTDTQYF TRBD2 TRBJ2-3 TRBV10-3
TGTGCCAGCAGCTCTAGGACAGGGGGCGACGAGCAGTACTTC CASSSRTGGDEQYF TRBD1 TRBJ2-7 TRBV7-9
TGTGCCAGCAGTGCTAGCGGGGGGGGCTCCTACGAGCAGTACTTC CASSASGGGSYEQYF TRBD2 TRBJ2-7 TRBV2